The clone carrying this T cell receptor (beta chain) was observed many times. Its antigen is still unknown. The template for TCR beta VDJ and CDR3 sequence profiling was genomic DNA. TCRdb re-called the reads with MiXCR, one entry per CDR3 protein. The sample has 250,000 to 350,000 distinct CDR3 sequences; roughly 50% are singletons. The entry originates in a study of CD8+CD57+ T cells in acquired aplastic anemia. Notes on the study in general: Between patients and controls, CD8+ Simpson's diversity did not vary significantly. There were approximately 27 CD8+ CDR3 sequences that occurred in both patients and controls.

Trimming took 6 bases from V and 2 from J, leaving 17 bases between them. The germline gives CDR1 SNHLY, CDR2 FYNNEI. The length of the CDR3 is 15 residues. The sample was sorted CD4+, CD8+, or CD8+CD57+ T cells (not recorded which) from PBMCs. The V and J genes are TRBV2 and TRBJ2-7; D is ambiguous. The receptor comes from a human donor with severe aplastic anemia or a healthy control (not recorded which). This CDR3 is CASRAELLPPYEQYF. DNA of the CDR3: TGTGCCAGCAGGGCCGAACTCCTACCCCCCTACGAGCAGTACTTC.